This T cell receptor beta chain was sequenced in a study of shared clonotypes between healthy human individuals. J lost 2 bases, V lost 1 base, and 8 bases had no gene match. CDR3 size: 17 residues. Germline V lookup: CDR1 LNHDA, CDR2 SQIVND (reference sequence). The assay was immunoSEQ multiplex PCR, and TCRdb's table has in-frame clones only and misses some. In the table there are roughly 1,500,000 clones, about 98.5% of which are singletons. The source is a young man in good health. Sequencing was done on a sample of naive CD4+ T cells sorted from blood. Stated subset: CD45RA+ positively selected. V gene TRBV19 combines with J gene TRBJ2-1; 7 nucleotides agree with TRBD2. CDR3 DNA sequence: TGTGCCAGTAGTATAGCCCCAGTAGCGGGTCCCTACAATGAGCAGTTCTTC. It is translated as CASSIAPVAGPYNEQFF.